This TCR beta chain was retrieved from a study of shared clonotypes between healthy human individuals. Germline V gene data show CDR1 as SGHDN and CDR2 as FVKESK. CDR3 length: 14 residues. V lost 2 bases, J lost 7 bases, and 5 bases stayed unmatched. This clone was counted only a few times. Measured with immunoSEQ multiplex PCR; TCRdb has only the in-frame clones, and not every one. The sample shows some 1,100,000 clones, around 82% of them seen only once. CD45RA-negative memory and CD45RA+ naive subsets were split from the CD4+ cells. The sequence was obtained from a man aged 18 to 29 in good health. Some clones in this sample may be carry-over from other donors' samples. The chain joins TRBV14 to TRBJ1-5; 7 positions match TRBD1. Sequenced sample: memory CD4+ T cells from PBMCs. Subset meaning: CD45RA-negative fraction. DNA for the CDR3: TGTGCCAGCAGCCAAACAGGGGCCGGACAGCCCCAGCATTTT. It encodes CASSQTGAGQPQHF.